Presented here are 27 T cell receptor beta chains from one specimen sequenced in a study of cytomegalovirus exposure and HLA in healthy donors (dated by TCRdb to the late 2010s). Receptor libraries were prepared by the immunoSEQ multiplex PCR assay. The multiplex PCR relied on a mix of 60 forward primers for TCR Vbeta segments and 13 reverse primers for TCR Jbeta segments. In its TCRdb copy, this immuneACCESS table keeps in-frame sequences only and misses some clones. Where compared with another copy, unresolved V genes explain less than half of these, and the others have no known cause. Recorded for this sample are around 130,000 clones; 80% of them occurred a single time. 1% of the sample goes to the ten largest clones. Sequenced sample: PBMCs. Receptors were obtained from a man between 35 and 55 years old in good health and CMV-seronegative.

V is TRBV5-1 and J is TRBJ2-5, with TRBD2 as a possible D gene (5 bases). Germline V lookup: CDR1 SGHRS, CDR2 YFSETQ. The CDR3 contains 15 residues. Deletions cut 1 base from V and 5 bases from J, with 15 bases between. The CDR3 protein is CASSLIGGWEETQYF. CDR3 DNA: TGCGCCAGCAGCTTGATAGGAGGTTGGGAGGAGACCCAGTACTTC.

The chain combines TRBV2 with TRBJ2-2, with no clear D. The CDR3 length is 11 residues. With 8 bases removed from V and 1 base from J, the gap between germline ends came to 2 bases. Germline V CDR1 and CDR2: SNHLY, FYNNEI. Written as DNA, the CDR3 is TGTGCCAGCCAGAACACCGGGGAGCTGTTTTTT. It yields the protein CASQNTGELFF.

The chain carries TRBV6-1 and TRBJ2-6; D unclear. Germline V gene sequence: CDR1 MNHNS, CDR2 SASEGT. V was pared by 6 bases and J by 4 bases, with 10 bases between. This CDR3 is built from 14 residues. CDR3 in DNA: TGTGCCAGCAGAGAGGCGAGCGGGGCCAACGTCCTGACTTTC. The encoded protein is CASREASGANVLTF.

The J gene is TRBJ2-5, the V gene TRBV7-9, with TRBD1 matching 9 bases. Germline V gene data show CDR1 as SEHNR and CDR2 as FQNEAQ (reference sequence). V lost 4 bases and J lost 5; bases outside the gene matches: 8. CDR3 length equals 15 residues. The CDR3 is CASSSPWTGEETQYF. Written as DNA, the CDR3 is TGTGCCAGCAGCTCCCCGTGGACAGGGGAGGAGACCCAGTACTTC.

The gene calls are TRBV7-9 and TRBJ2-7; 10 bases are a match to TRBD1. V lost 6 bases and J lost 5; bases outside the gene matches: 7. Looked up from germline, CDR1 is SEHNR and CDR2 is FQNEAQ (reference sequence). There are 14 residues in the CDR3. CDR3 sequence (DNA): TGTGCCAGCAGAAGGGACAGGGGAGAAGACGAGCAGTACTTC. This sequence encodes CASRRDRGEDEQYF.

This clone was seen a single time. The genes are TRBV7-6 and TRBJ1-2; tentatively, D is TRBD1 (5 bases). Germline V CDR1 and CDR2: SGHVS, FNYEAQ. There are 13 residues in the CDR3. Trimming took 0 bases from V and 7 from J, leaving 9 bases between them. CDR3 DNA: TGTGCCAGCAGCTTAGCGGGAGGGGCTGGCTACACCTTC. It translates to CASSLAGGAGYTF.

The chain uses TRBV9 and TRBJ1-5; TRBD1 aligns across 8 bases. CDR1 and CDR2 (germline): SGDLS, YYNGEE. The CDR3 runs 15 residues. V lost 4 bases and J lost 4; bases outside the gene matches: 7. CDR3 loop: CASSIGTGGNQPQHF. The CDR3 DNA is TGTGCCAGCAGCATTGGTACAGGGGGAAATCAGCCCCAGCATTTT.

The chain carries TRBV5-1 and TRBJ2-1; 12 nucleotides align to TRBD1. Germline CDR1 is SGHRS and CDR2 is YFSETQ. CDR3 length: 15 residues. After removal of 4 bases from V and 14 bases from J, the junction contained 13 bases not matched to a gene. In nucleotides, the CDR3 is TGCGCCAGCAGCCCGGAGTTGGGACAGGGGGCCCTAAAGTTCTTC. It encodes CASSPELGQGALKFF.

The chain joins TRBV7-2 to TRBJ2-7; 13 nucleotides agree with TRBD2. Germline CDR1 SGHTA, CDR2 FQGNSA. V lost 3 bases to trimming and J lost 3 bases; unmatched junction nucleotides: 2. This CDR3 region has 15 residues. CDR3 region: CASSLTSGGLYEQYF. In DNA, the CDR3 is TGTGCCAGCAGCTTGACTAGCGGGGGGCTCTACGAGCAGTACTTC.

The gene calls are TRBV1 and TRBJ1-6; TRBD1 was called by the table and not checked on the DNA. TRBV1 is flagged as a pseudogene. The CDR3 length is 16 residues. The CDR3 DNA sequence: TGCACCAGCAGCCAGGGGTTTACAGGGCGTAACTCACCCCTCCACTTT. Encoded protein: CTSSQGFTGRNSPLHF.

This clone was picked up a small number of times. This chain links TRBV11-2 with TRBJ1-5; 7 positions match TRBD1. Germline CDR1 is SGHAT and CDR2 is FQNNGV. This CDR3 has 16 amino acids. J lost 1 base, V lost 1 base, and 4 bases had no gene match. CDR3 DNA: TGTGCCAGCAGCTTAGGTTTCAGGGGGAGCAATCAGCCCCAGCATTTT. It is translated as CASSLGFRGSNQPQHF.

To note about this clone: Other DNA sequences of this sample code for an identical CDR3. The CDR3 loop reads CASSLAGGTGELFF. CDR3 nucleotide sequence: TGCGCCAGCAGCTTGGCAGGGGGGACCGGGGAGCTGTTTTTT. The V gene is TRBV5-1, the J gene TRBJ2-2; D is perhaps TRBD1 (7 bases). The germline gives CDR1 SGHRS, CDR2 YFSETQ. There are 14 residues in the CDR3. Trimming took off 0 bases at V and 5 bases at J, with 8 bases between the two ends.

The genes are TRBV7-9 and TRBJ2-2; D is possibly TRBD1 (6 bases). The CDR3 spans 14 residues. The germline V gene encodes CDR1 SEHNR and CDR2 FQNEAQ (reference sequence). V was cut by 5 bases and J by 4 bases, with 11 bases left in between. In DNA form, the CDR3 reads TGTGCCAGCAGCAAACGAGGGGGCACCGGGGAGCTGTTTTTT. Protein sequence: CASSKRGGTGELFF.

V usage is TRBV7-9 and J usage is TRBJ1-1; 9 bases agree with TRBD1. This CDR3 has 15 residues. The V and J ends lost 5 bases and 4 bases, in that order; junction bases with no gene match: 8. Germline lookup yields CDR1 SEHNR and CDR2 FQNEAQ (reference sequence). DNA for the CDR3: TGTGCCAGCAGCGCCCACAGGGGGCCTGGCACTGAAGCTTTCTTT. Translated: CASSAHRGPGTEAFF. Supplemented by reference TRBV7-9 and TRBJ1-1, the full variable domain reads DTGVSQNPRHKITKRGQNVTFRCDPISEHNRLYWYRQTLGQGPEFLTYFQNEAQLEKSRLLSDRFSAERPKGSFSTLEIQRTEQGDSAMYLCASSAHRGPGTEAFFGQGTRLTVV.

This chain joins TRBV7-9 and TRBJ1-5; D gene ambiguous. From germline, CDR1 is SEHNR and CDR2 FQNEAQ (reference sequence). This CDR3 has 14 residues. V was pared by 5 bases and J by 1 base, with 9 bases between. The CDR3 region has the DNA TGTGCCAGCAGCCAAGGAGGGAGCAATCAGCCCCAGCATTTT. Encoded protein: CASSQGGSNQPQHF.

V is TRBV5-4 and J is TRBJ2-5, with D tentatively TRBD2 (5 bases). V was shortened by 2 bases and J by 5 bases, with 7 bases between the two germline ends. CDR3 length: 12 amino acids. CDR1 SGHNT and CDR2 YYREEE come from the germline V gene (reference sequence). CDR3 protein: CASSFRRETQYF. CDR3 DNA sequence: TGTGCCAGCAGCTTTCGGAGGGAGACCCAGTACTTC. Variable domain in full (rest from reference TRBV5-4 and TRBJ2-5): ETGVTQSPTHLIKTRGQQVTLRCSSQSGHNTVSWYQQALGQGPQFIFQYYREEENGRGNFPPRFSGLQFPNYSSELNVNALELDDSALYLCASSFRRETQYFGPGTRLLVL.

The chain carries TRBV15 and TRBJ2-2; D gene uncertain. Germline CDR1 LNHNV, CDR2 YYDKDF (reference sequence). The length of the CDR3 is 13 residues. Between the trimmed V and J ends, which lost 1 base and 6 bases, there was a span of 6 bases. The CDR3 region has the DNA TGTGCCACCAGCAGAGGGCCATCCGGGGAGCTGTTTTTT. Protein sequence: CATSRGPSGELFF.

The rearrangement uses TRBV2 and TRBJ2-5, with D possibly TRBD2 on 5 matching bases. Trimming cost V 0 bases and J 7 bases, with 21 bases left between them. The CDR3 totals 17 residues. Germline assignment: CDR1 SNHLY and CDR2 FYNNEI. The CDR3 nucleotides read TGTGCCAGCAGTGAAGCGAGGGCCGGGAACACCCCCCGGACCCAGTACTTC. Its translation: CASSEARAGNTPRTQYF.

This chain links TRBV28 with TRBJ1-1, with D uncertain. The V and J ends lost 1 base and 7 bases respectively, with 13 bases between them. This CDR3 has 14 amino acids. Per germline, CDR1 MDHEN and CDR2 SYDVKM. CDR3 amino acids: CASSLLPMRFEAFF. CDR3 in DNA: TGTGCCAGCAGTTTATTGCCTATGCGTTTTGAAGCTTTCTTT.

The J gene is TRBJ2-3, the V gene TRBV5-6; D possibly corresponds to TRBD2 (6 bases). This CDR3 is built from 14 residues. Trimming cost V 7 bases and J 1 base, with 13 bases left between them. CDR1 SGHDT and CDR2 YYEEEE come from the germline V gene. CDR3 bases: TGTGCCAGCTCTTTCGGAGGGGGCACAGATACGCAGTATTTT. The encoded protein is CASSFGGGTDTQYF.

This chain connects TRBV2 to TRBJ2-7, with TRBD1 matching over 7 bases. Germline CDR1 SNHLY, CDR2 FYNNEI. This CDR3 is built from 14 residues. Losses at the gene ends were 8 bases for V and 3 bases for J; bases not matched to a gene: 10. CDR3 amino acids: CASAYYWDSYEQYF. The DNA of the CDR3 is TGTGCCAGCGCATACTATTGGGACAGCTACGAGCAGTACTTC.

The chain recombines TRBV6-4 with TRBJ1-5; D ambiguous. Deletions cut 4 bases from V and 4 bases from J, with 11 bases between. This CDR3 region has 14 residues. Germline V gene lookup returns CDR1 MRHNA and CDR2 SNTAGT. CDR3 in amino acids: CASSATLGNQPQHF. CDR3 DNA: TGTGCCAGCAGTGCCACCCTAGGAAATCAGCCCCAGCATTTT.

V usage is TRBV6-5 and J usage is TRBJ2-7; 10 bases agree with TRBD1. The CDR3 has 14 amino acids. In germline, CDR1 is MNHEY, CDR2 SVGAGI. Trimming took 7 bases from V and 6 from J; bases not matched to a gene: 9. The CDR3 bases are TGTGCCAGCACCCCGGCGGGACAGGGGTTCGAGCAGTACTTC. It specifies CASTPAGQGFEQYF.

This chain joins TRBV10-3 and TRBJ1-5; 11 positions agree with TRBD1. The CDR3 loop spans 15 amino acids. The germline CDR1 and CDR2 sequences are ENHRY and SYGVKD. The ends lost 3 bases at V and 7 bases at J; junction bases unmatched: 5. Here the CDR3 DNA reads TGTGCCATCAGTGATGGGGGACAGGGGGAACAGCCCCAGCATTTT. Amino acid sequence: CAISDGGQGEQPQHF.

The chain carries TRBV2 and TRBJ1-1, with D perhaps TRBD1 (5 bases). The CDR3 runs to 15 residues. Between the trimmed V and J ends, which lost 1 base and 3 bases, there was a span of 12 bases. CDR1 is SNHLY and CDR2 is FYNNEI in the germline V gene. CDR3 sequence: CASSEGGGKDTEAFF. CDR3 DNA sequence: TGTGCCAGCAGTGAAGGGGGGGGAAAGGACACTGAAGCTTTCTTT.

This clone was detected only once. The chain couples TRBV2 to TRBJ1-5, with 7 bases lining up with TRBD1. The CDR3 is 14 residues long. CDR1 is SNHLY and CDR2 is FYNNEI in the germline V gene. The junction had 4 bases not matched to a gene; V was cut back by 6 bases and J by 2 bases. This CDR3 is CASRGTAGNQPQHF. In DNA, the CDR3 is TGTGCCAGCAGGGGGACAGCGGGCAATCAGCCCCAGCATTTT.

The chain couples TRBV30 to TRBJ2-7; possible D gene TRBD1, 6 bases. Germline V gene lookup returns CDR1 GTSNPN and CDR2 SVGIG (reference sequence). The CDR3 consists of 12 residues. Between the trimmed V and J ends, which lost 2 bases and 5 bases, there was a span of 10 bases. CDR3 sequence reads: CAWSRQEDEQYF. CDR3 nucleotides: TGTGCCTGGAGTCGACAGGAAGACGAGCAGTACTTC.